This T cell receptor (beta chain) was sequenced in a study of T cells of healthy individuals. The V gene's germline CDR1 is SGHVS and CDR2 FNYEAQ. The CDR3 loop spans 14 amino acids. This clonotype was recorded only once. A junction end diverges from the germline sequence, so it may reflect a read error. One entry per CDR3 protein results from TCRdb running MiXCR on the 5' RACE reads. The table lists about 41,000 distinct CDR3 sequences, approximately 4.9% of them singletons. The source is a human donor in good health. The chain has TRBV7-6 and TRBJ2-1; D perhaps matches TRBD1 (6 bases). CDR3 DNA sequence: TGTGCCAGCAGCGCTCCCAGGGGAACCAATGAGAAGTTCTTC. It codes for CASSAPRGTNEKFF.